The next 13 T cell receptor beta chains were all read from a single sample in a study of regulatory T cells in long-lasting Graves disease (dated by TCRdb to about 2021). This sample's time point label indicates: newly diagnosed GD, antithyroid drugs for less than 3 months. For both TCR sequencing and RNA sequencing, RNA was extracted from PBMCs in TRIzol. Library preparation employed multiplex PCR. The run used an Illumina HiSeq 4000. iRepertoire HTBI primers and Arm-PCR amplification of CDR3 regions were used to construct TCR beta libraries. TCRdb reanalyzed the raw reads on its own, using fastp at Q25 for trimming and MiXCR for clone calling, and kept in-frame beta chains. One record per CDR3 amino acid sequence lists the most common genes and DNA. Counted in this sample were hundreds of thousands of distinct CDR3 sequences; around 12% of them appeared once. Roughly 8.9% of the sample is held by the ten biggest clonotypes.

This sample was shared with a second study, whose subject was T cells in Graves' hyperthyroidism and ophthalmopathy.

Sequencing was performed on peripheral blood mononuclear cells (PBMCs), taken at new diagnosis, from a patient treated with antithyroid drugs. The receptor set was obtained from a woman aged 25 to 39 with Graves disease. Donor details come from another sample of the same person, matched by shared clones.

This clonotype was recorded at least ten times. CDR3 region: CATELGENTEAFF. The DNA for the CDR3 is TGTGCCACCGAATTGGGGGAGAACACTGAAGCTTTCTTT. The gene calls are TRBV10-3 and TRBJ1-1; D perhaps matches TRBD1 (5 bases). Germline V lookup: CDR1 ENHRY, CDR2 SYGVKD. Trimming left V 10 bases short and J 1 base short, with 13 bases between. The CDR3 is 13 residues long.

In this sample, this clonotype turned up many times. J is TRBJ1-1 and V is TRBV6-1, with D uncertain. Trimming took off 6 bases at V and 5 bases at J, with 16 bases between the two ends. From germline, CDR1 is MNHNS and CDR2 SASEGT. The CDR3 is made up of 14 amino acids. DNA of the CDR3: TGTGCCAGCAGCCAACCCCTCGTATATACTGAAGCTTTCTTT. Amino acid sequence: CASSQPLVYTEAFF.

V gene TRBV20-1 combines with J gene TRBJ2-7, with 7 bases aligning to TRBD2. CDR1 is DFQATT and CDR2 is SNEGSKA in the germline V gene (reference sequence). The CDR3 sequence is 14 residues long. Germline trimming cut 0 bases from V and 4 bases from J; bases unmatched to any gene: 6. CDR3 in amino acids: CSARDASGLYEQYF. The CDR3, as DNA: TGCAGTGCTAGAGATGCTAGCGGCCTATACGAGCAGTACTTC.

This clonotype was counted ten times or more. The chain combines TRBV20-1 with TRBJ1-3, with D hard to call. This CDR3 is built from 11 residues. Germline V lookup: CDR1 DFQATT, CDR2 SNEGSKA (reference sequence). The CDR3 sequence is CSVGTGNTIYF. The CDR3 nucleotides are TGCTCCGTGGGGACTGGAAACACCATATATTTT.

This clonotype was counted many times. The V call is TRBV5-1, the J call TRBJ2-1; D uncertain. The CDR3 loop spans 15 amino acids. Trimming shortened V by 2 bases and J by 0 bases, and 9 bases separated the two germline ends. Germline loops: CDR1 SGHRS, CDR2 YFSETQ. CDR3 region: CASSFSSSSYNEQFF. In DNA, the CDR3 is TGCGCCAGCAGCTTTTCAAGTAGCTCCTACAATGAGCAGTTCTTC.

This chain connects TRBV4-1 to TRBJ1-3, with D perhaps TRBD1 (6 bases). Trimming cost V 2 bases and J 8 bases, with 19 bases left between them. The CDR3 has 16 residues. Germline CDR1 MGHRA, CDR2 YSYEKL. CDR3 DNA: TGCGCCAGCAGCCAAACGTACACAGGGAAATTGGACACCATATATTTT. Its protein is CASSQTYTGKLDTIYF.

This chain joins TRBV29-1 and TRBJ2-5; D tentatively reads TRBD1 or TRBD2 (5 bases each). Trimming shortened V by 1 base and J by 5 bases, and 11 bases separated the two germline ends. Germline CDR1 and CDR2: SQVTM and ANQGSEA. The CDR3 is 13 residues long. The CDR3 sequence: CSVEAQWGETQYF. The DNA of the CDR3 is TGCAGCGTTGAAGCACAATGGGGGGAGACCCAGTACTTC.

This clonotype was found many times. The chain combines TRBV11-3 with TRBJ2-3, with D perhaps matching TRBD1 or TRBD2 (5 bases each). V gave up 3 bases and J gave up 6 bases, with 13 bases separating them. Germline V CDR1 and CDR2: SGHNT, YENEEA. This CDR3 contains 14 residues. The CDR3 coding sequence is TGTGCCAGCAGCTTGGGCCTCGGGACGGATACGCAGTATTTT. This codes for CASSLGLGTDTQYF.

At least ten counts were recorded for this clonotype. This chain links TRBV13 with TRBJ2-4; D is possibly TRBD2 (6 bases). Germline assignment: CDR1 PRHDT and CDR2 FYEKMQ (reference sequence). This CDR3 contains 16 residues. V gave up 3 bases and J gave up 5 bases, with 17 bases separating them. The CDR3 sequence is CASSFLGGNPENIQYF. The CDR3 bases are TGTGCCAGCAGCTTTCTTGGCGGGAATCCGGAAAACATTCAGTACTTC. The full variable domain, in which reference TRBV13 and TRBJ2-4 provide the parts outside the CDR3, is AAGVIQSPRHLIKEKRETATLKCYPIPRHDTVYWYQQGPGQDPQFLISFYEKMQSDKGSIPDRFSAQQFSDYHSELNMSSLELGDSALYFCASSFLGGNPENIQYFGAGTRLSVL.

This clonotype has ten or more counts. The chain is built from TRBV28 and TRBJ2-7, with 7 nucleotides matching TRBD1. CDR3 length: 14 residues. Germline V gives CDR1 MDHEN, CDR2 SYDVKM. V shed 5 bases and J 2 bases; nucleotides not matched to a gene: 6. CDR3 DNA sequence: TGTGCCAGCAGTCCTCTCGGGACAGCCTACGAGCAGTACTTC. Amino acid sequence: CASSPLGTAYEQYF.

The chain employs TRBV20-1 and TRBJ1-3; the D gene is possibly TRBD1 (6 bases). CDR3 size: 16 residues. V lost 5 bases and J 4 bases, leaving 21 bases between the germline ends. Germline-derived CDR1 and CDR2 are DFQATT and SNEGSKA (reference sequence). The DNA of the CDR3 is TGCAGTGCTCTCTTGCCTTGGGGACAAGGAGGAAACACCATATATTTT. Amino acids: CSALLPWGQGGNTIYF.

The J gene is TRBJ2-1, the V gene TRBV2; 12 bases map to TRBD2. Unmatched junction bases numbered 9, after V lost 8 bases and J lost 7 bases. CDR1 SNHLY and CDR2 FYNNEI come from the germline V gene. This CDR3 is built from 15 residues. The CDR3 sequence: CASERLAGDMNEQFF. CDR3 nucleotide sequence: TGTGCCAGCGAAAGACTAGCGGGAGACATGAATGAGCAGTTCTTC. Based on the CDR3 plus reference TRBV2 and TRBJ2-1, the full variable domain is EPEVTQTPSHQVTQMGQEVILRCVPISNHLYFYWYRQILGQKVEFLVSFYNNEISEKSEIFDDQFSVERPDGSNFTLKIRSTKLEDSAMYFCASERLAGDMNEQFFGPGTRLTVL.

Comment on this clonotype: A much larger clone lies one base from this, so it may be a read error. This CDR3 is missing its conserved last phenylalanine or tryptophan, likely due to a read error. The chain has TRBV2 and TRBJ1-3; D is unclear. Germline CDR1 is SNHLY and CDR2 is FYNNEI. The CDR3 is 13 amino acids. V lost 5 bases and J 4 bases, leaving 9 bases between the germline ends. CDR3 region: CASSSSFGNTIYS. The CDR3 DNA reads TGTGCCAGCAGTTCCTCTTTCGGAAACACCATATATTCT.